The T cell receptor (beta chain) described here comes from a study of cytomegalovirus exposure and HLA in healthy donors. CDR1 and CDR2 (germline): MNHEY, SVGAGI. The germline V and J ends were trimmed by 7 bases and 1 base, with 13 bases remaining between them. The CDR3 has 14 amino acids. PCR amplification relied on 60 Vbeta primers (plus 13 Jbeta primers). Sequencing used immunoSEQ multiplex PCR; TCRdb keeps in-frame clones, though not all of them. The sample gives more than 65,000 clones, 60% to 85% of which show up once; almost 6% is in the top ten. A few counts support this clone. The genes are TRBV6-5 and TRBJ1-1; weak D call: TRBD1 (6 bases). Specimen: PBMCs. This TCR was sampled from a man aged 18 to 29 in good health and CMV-seropositive. The DNA for the CDR3 is TGTGCCAGCACCGCACAGGGCAAGAACACTGAAGCTTTCTTT. Translation: CASTAQGKNTEAFF.